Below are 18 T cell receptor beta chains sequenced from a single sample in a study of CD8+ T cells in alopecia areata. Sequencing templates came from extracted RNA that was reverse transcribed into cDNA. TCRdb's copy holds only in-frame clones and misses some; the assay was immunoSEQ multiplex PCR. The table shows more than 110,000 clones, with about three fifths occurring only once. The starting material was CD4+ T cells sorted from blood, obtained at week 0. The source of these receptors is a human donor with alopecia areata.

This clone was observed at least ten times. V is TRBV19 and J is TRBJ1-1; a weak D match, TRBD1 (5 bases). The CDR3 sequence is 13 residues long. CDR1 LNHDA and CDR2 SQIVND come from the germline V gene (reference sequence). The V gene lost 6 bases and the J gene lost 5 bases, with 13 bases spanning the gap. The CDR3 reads CASRREGRTEAFF. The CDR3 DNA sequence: TGTGCCAGTAGGAGGGAGGGACGGACTGAAGCTTTCTTT.

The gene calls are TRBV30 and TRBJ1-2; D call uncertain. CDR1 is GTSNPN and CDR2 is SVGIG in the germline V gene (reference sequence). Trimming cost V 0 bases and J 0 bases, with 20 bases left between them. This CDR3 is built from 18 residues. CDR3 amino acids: CAWSVPPGEASANYGYTF. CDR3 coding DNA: TGTGCCTGGAGTGTACCCCCTGGGGAGGCTTCAGCTAACTATGGCTACACCTTC.

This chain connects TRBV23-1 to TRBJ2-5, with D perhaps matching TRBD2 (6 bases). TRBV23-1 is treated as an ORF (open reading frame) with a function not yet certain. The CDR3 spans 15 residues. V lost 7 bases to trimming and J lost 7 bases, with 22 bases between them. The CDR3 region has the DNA TGCGCCAGCACCCATCTAGCGATCTACGTGGGGACCCAGTACTTC. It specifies CASTHLAIYVGTQYF.

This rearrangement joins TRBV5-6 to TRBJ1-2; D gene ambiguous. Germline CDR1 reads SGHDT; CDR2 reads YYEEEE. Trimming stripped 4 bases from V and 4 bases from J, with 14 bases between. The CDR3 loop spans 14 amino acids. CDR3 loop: CASSLIGAGYGYTF. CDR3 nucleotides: TGTGCCAGCAGCCTCATAGGTGCGGGCTATGGCTACACCTTC.

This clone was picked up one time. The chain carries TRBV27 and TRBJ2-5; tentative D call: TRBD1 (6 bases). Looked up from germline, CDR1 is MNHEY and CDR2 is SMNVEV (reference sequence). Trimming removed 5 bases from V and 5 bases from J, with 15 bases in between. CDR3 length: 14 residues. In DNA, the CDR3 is TGTGCCAGCAGTGCCTCGGGGCAGGGGGAGACCCAGTACTTC. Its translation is CASSASGQGETQYF.

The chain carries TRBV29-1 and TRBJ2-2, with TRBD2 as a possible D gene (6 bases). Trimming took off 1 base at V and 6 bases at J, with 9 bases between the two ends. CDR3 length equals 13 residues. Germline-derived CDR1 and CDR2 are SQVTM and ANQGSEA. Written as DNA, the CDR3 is TGCAGCGTTGAAGCAGGAGGGCCCGGGGAGCTGTTTTTT. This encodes CSVEAGGPGELFF.

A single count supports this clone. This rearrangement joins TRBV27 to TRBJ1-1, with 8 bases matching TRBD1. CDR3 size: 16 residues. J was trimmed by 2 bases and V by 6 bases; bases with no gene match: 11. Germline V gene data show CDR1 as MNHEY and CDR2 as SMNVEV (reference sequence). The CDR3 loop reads CASRGRHRGGNTEAFF. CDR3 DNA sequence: TGTGCCAGCAGGGGACGCCACAGGGGGGGAAACACTGAAGCTTTCTTT.

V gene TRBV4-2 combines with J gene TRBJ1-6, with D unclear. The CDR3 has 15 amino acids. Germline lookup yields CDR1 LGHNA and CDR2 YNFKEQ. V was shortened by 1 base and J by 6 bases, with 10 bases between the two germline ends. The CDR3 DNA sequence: TGTGCCAGCAGCCAAGGCACCTCGGCTAATTCACCCCTCCACTTT. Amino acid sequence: CASSQGTSANSPLHF.

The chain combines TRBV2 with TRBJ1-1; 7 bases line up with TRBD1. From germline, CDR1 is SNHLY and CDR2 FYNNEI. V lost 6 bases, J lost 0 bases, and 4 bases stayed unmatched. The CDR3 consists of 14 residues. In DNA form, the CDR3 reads TGTGCCAGCAGCTCGACAGGGATGAACACTGAAGCTTTCTTT. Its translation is CASSSTGMNTEAFF.

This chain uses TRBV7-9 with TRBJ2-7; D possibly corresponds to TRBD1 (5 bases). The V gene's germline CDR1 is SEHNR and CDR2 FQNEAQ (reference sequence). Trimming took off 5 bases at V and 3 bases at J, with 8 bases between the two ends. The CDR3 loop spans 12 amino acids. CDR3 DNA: TGTGCCAGCAGCAGACAGCTCTACGAGCAGTACTTC. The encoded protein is CASSRQLYEQYF.

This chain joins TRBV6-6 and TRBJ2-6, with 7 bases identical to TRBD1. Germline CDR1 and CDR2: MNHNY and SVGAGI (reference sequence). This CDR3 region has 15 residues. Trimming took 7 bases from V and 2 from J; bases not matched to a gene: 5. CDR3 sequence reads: CASTPQGTGANVLTF. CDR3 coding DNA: TGTGCCAGCACGCCACAGGGGACTGGGGCCAACGTCCTGACTTTC.

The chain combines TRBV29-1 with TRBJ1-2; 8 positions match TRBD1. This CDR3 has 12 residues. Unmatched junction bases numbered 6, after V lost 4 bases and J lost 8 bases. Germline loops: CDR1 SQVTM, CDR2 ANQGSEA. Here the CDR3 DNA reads TGCAGCGTTGCGGGACAGGCTGGGGGCTACACCTTC. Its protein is CSVAGQAGGYTF.

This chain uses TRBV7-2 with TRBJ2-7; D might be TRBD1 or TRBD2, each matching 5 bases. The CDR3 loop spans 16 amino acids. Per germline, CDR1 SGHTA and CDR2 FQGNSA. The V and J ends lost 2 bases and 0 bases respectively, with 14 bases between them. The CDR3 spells CASSLTVTGHSYEQYF. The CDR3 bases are TGTGCCAGCAGCTTAACTGTGACGGGGCACTCCTACGAGCAGTACTTC.

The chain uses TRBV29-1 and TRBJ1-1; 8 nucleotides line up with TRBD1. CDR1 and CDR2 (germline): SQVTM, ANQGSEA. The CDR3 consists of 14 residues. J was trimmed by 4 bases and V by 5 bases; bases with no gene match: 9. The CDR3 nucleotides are TGCAGCGTTAACGGACAGGGAATACGCACTGAAGCTTTCTTT. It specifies CSVNGQGIRTEAFF.

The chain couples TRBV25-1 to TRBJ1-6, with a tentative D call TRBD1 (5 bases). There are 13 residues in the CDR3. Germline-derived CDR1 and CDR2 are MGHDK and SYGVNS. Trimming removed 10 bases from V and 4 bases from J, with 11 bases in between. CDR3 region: CATRDSYNSPLHF. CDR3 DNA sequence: TGTGCCACCCGAGACAGTTATAATTCACCCCTCCACTTT.

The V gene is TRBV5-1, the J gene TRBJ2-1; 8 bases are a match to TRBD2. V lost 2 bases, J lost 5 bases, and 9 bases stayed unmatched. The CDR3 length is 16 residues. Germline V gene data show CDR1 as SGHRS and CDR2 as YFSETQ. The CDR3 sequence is CASSFIAGSLDNEQFF. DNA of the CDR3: TGCGCCAGCAGCTTCATAGCGGGGAGTCTCGACAATGAGCAGTTCTTC.

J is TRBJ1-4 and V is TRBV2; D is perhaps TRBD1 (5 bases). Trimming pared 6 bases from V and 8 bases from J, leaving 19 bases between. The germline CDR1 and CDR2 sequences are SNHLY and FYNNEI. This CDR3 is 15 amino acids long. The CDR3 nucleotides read TGTGCCAGCAGCCGCGATTCAGGGATCTCCGAAAAACTGTTTTTT. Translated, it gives CASSRDSGISEKLFF. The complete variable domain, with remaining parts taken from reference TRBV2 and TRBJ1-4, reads EPEVTQTPSHQVTQMGQEVILRCVPISNHLYFYWYRQILGQKVEFLVSFYNNEISEKSEIFDDQFSVERPDGSNFTLKIRSTKLEDSAMYFCASSRDSGISEKLFFGSGTQLSVL.

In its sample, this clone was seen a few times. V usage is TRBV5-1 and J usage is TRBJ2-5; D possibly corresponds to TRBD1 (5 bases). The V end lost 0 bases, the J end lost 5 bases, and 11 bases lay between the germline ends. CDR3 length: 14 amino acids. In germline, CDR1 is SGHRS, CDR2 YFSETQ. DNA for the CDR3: TGCGCCAGCAGCTTGGGTCAGGGTTGGGAGACCCAGTACTTC. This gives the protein CASSLGQGWETQYF.